One and the same sample provided the 11 T cell receptor beta chains below, sequenced in a study of cytotoxic CD8 clonotypes in ibrutinib-treated CLL. Generated by immunoSEQ multiplex PCR, the TCRdb table keeps only in-frame clones and is missing some. The sample has about 56,000 clones, over 55% seen once; the top ten hold approximately 20%. Sequencing used PBMCs, obtained after 24 months of ibrutinib treatment. The receptor set was obtained from a human donor with chronic lymphocytic leukemia.

This chain connects TRBV18 to TRBJ2-4; 8 bases match TRBD1. The CDR3 sequence is 18 residues long. Germline CDR1 is KGHSH and CDR2 is LQKENI. The ends lost 1 base at V and 1 base at J; junction bases unmatched: 9. CDR3 protein: CASSPLGTQGAAKNIQYF. The CDR3 coding sequence is TGTGCCAGCTCACCACTTGGCACTCAGGGGGCGGCCAAAAACATTCAGTACTTC.

V gene TRBV6-5 combines with J gene TRBJ1-1; D ambiguous. Germline loops: CDR1 MNHEY, CDR2 SVGAGI. V was clipped by 0 bases and J by 1 base, with 0 bases between them. The CDR3 has 12 residues. CDR3 region: CASSYSNTEAFF. DNA of the CDR3: TGTGCCAGCAGTTACTCGAACACTGAAGCTTTCTTT.

The chain uses TRBV19 and TRBJ2-5, with TRBD1 matching over 7 bases. The CDR3 is 16 amino acids. Germline V gene lookup returns CDR1 LNHDA and CDR2 SQIVND (reference sequence). Trimming removed 5 bases from V and 5 bases from J; junction bases left unmatched: 14. The CDR3 DNA sequence: TGTGCCAGTAGTGCCTCATTGAGGGGGCGTAGGGAGACCCAGTACTTC. It yields the protein CASSASLRGRRETQYF.

This clone was observed a few times. This rearrangement joins TRBV6-5 to TRBJ2-1; D is ambiguous. Trimming pared 6 bases from V and 4 bases from J, leaving 16 bases between. The CDR3 is 15 residues long. Looked up from germline, CDR1 is MNHEY and CDR2 is SVGAGI. The CDR3 loop reads CASSQTKARYNEQFF. CDR3 nucleotides: TGTGCCAGCAGCCAAACAAAGGCGCGGTACAATGAGCAGTTCTTC.

This chain connects TRBV19 to TRBJ1-1, with D hard to call. Germline lookup yields CDR1 LNHDA and CDR2 SQIVND (reference sequence). V dropped 7 bases and J dropped 0 bases, with 15 bases sitting between them. The CDR3 has 15 residues. In DNA, the CDR3 is TGTGCCAGTAATCGGGGAGCCGTTATGAACACTGAAGCTTTCTTT. As protein: CASNRGAVMNTEAFF.

DNA of the CDR3: TGTGCCAGCAGTTACGCGGGGAGCCTACTCCTAAATGAGCAGTTCTTC. As protein: CASSYAGSLLLNEQFF. This chain connects TRBV6-5 to TRBJ2-1, with D perhaps matching TRBD2 (6 bases). The CDR3 runs 16 residues. With 2 bases removed from V and 7 bases from J, the gap between germline ends came to 18 bases. Germline values: CDR1 MNHEY, CDR2 SVGAGI.

The gene calls are TRBV7-9 and TRBJ2-3; D uncertain. The CDR3 has 13 residues. Germline V gives CDR1 SEHNR, CDR2 FQNEAQ (reference sequence). The V end was cut by 1 base, the J end by 4 bases, with 6 bases between. The CDR3 is CASSLVVADTQYF. Here the CDR3 DNA reads TGTGCCAGCAGCTTAGTGGTAGCAGATACGCAGTATTTT. Full variable domain (outside the CDR3, taken from reference TRBV7-9 and TRBJ2-3): DTGVSQNPRHKITKRGQNVTFRCDPISEHNRLYWYRQTLGQGPEFLTYFQNEAQLEKSRLLSDRFSAERPKGSFSTLEIQRTEQGDSAMYLCASSLVVADTQYFGPGTRLTVL.

This clone was seen once. The chain links TRBV10-3 to TRBJ1-1; D unclear. The CDR3 consists of 13 residues. Trimming left V 0 bases short and J 7 bases short, with 9 bases between. CDR1 and CDR2 (germline): ENHRY, SYGVKD. The CDR3 loop is CAISESGLLEAFF. DNA for the CDR3: TGTGCCATCAGTGAGTCAGGGCTTCTTGAAGCTTTCTTT.

This clone was counted ten times or more. The same CDR3 is also encoded by other DNA sequences in this sample. V usage is TRBV9 and J usage is TRBJ1-1; 7 bases align to TRBD1. V lost 4 bases and J lost 1; bases outside the gene matches: 4. CDR1 is SGDLS and CDR2 is YYNGEE in the germline V gene. CDR3 length equals 14 residues. This chain's CDR3 is CASSPRQGNTEAFF. The CDR3 nucleotides read TGTGCCAGCAGCCCGCGACAGGGGAACACTGAAGCTTTCTTT.

The rearrangement joins TRBV13 to TRBJ2-3; TRBD2 matches 11 bases. Trimming at V came to 4 bases and at J to 2 bases, leaving 14 bases not matched to a gene. Germline lookup yields CDR1 PRHDT and CDR2 FYEKMQ (reference sequence). This CDR3 contains 19 residues. In nucleotides, the CDR3 is TGTGCCAGCAGCTCAACTACTAGCGGGAGAGAGGGTTACACAGATACGCAGTATTTT. The encoded protein is CASSSTTSGREGYTDTQYF.

There are a few counts of this clone. The gene calls are TRBV5-4 and TRBJ2-7; the match to TRBD1 covers 9 bases. J gave up 3 bases and V 4 bases, and 8 bases lay outside the gene matches. Per the germline V gene, CDR1 is SGHNT and CDR2 is YYREEE (reference sequence). The CDR3 runs 15 residues. The CDR3 DNA sequence: TGTGCCAGCAGCAATACCCCGGGACAGGGCTACGAGCAGTACTTC. Translated: CASSNTPGQGYEQYF. The whole variable domain, remainder taken from reference TRBV5-4 and TRBJ2-7, is ETGVTQSPTHLIKTRGQQVTLRCSSQSGHNTVSWYQQALGQGPQFIFQYYREEENGRGNFPPRFSGLQFPNYSSELNVNALELDDSALYLCASSNTPGQGYEQYFGPGTRLTVT.